This T cell receptor (beta chain) was sequenced for a study of T cells in Graves' hyperthyroidism and ophthalmopathy. Overall study: Peripheral blood specimens were obtained at initial diagnosis, prior to any treatment.

Germline assignment: CDR1 KGHSH and CDR2 LQKENI. J lost 5 bases, V lost 2 bases, and 4 bases had no gene match. CDR3 size: 14 residues. From RNA transcripts, TCR beta CDR3 regions were amplified. A set of HTBI primers served as the primers for a first-round RT-PCR of the TCR CDR3. MiXCR was run by TCRdb on the multiplex PCR reads, yielding one entry per CDR3 protein. The repertoire holds a few hundred thousand distinct CDR3 sequences, approximately 17% seen once, with around 17% in the top ten. Study outcomes and limitations: Among clonotypes expanded in thyroid above 0.001, most were also found in blood.

The sample holds many counts of this clonotype. Its antigen is unknown. Enrolled ophthalmopathy patients presented with a Clinical Activity Score of at least 3, a NOSPECS grade of at least 4, and disease duration under 3 months. Sequencing input: blood. The V gene is TRBV18, the J gene TRBJ2-5; 8 nucleotides align to TRBD2. The sequence came from a woman between 18 and 29 years old with Graves' ophthalmopathy. The DNA of the CDR3 is TGTGCCAGCTCACCATTACTAGCGGAGGAGACCCAGTACTTC. Its translation: CASSPLLAEETQYF.